What follows is one T cell receptor (beta chain) and its context. The V gene end was trimmed by 6 bases and the J gene end by 8 bases; junction bases not matched to a gene: 6. The CDR3 runs 12 residues. Germline V gene lookup returns CDR1 SNHLY and CDR2 FYNNEI. TCRdb's copy holds only in-frame clones and misses some; the assay was immunoSEQ multiplex PCR. This table has about 270,000 clones, around 79% appearing once. The sample belongs to a study of control samples from healthy donors and cancer patients. The receptor was derived from an older woman with lung cancer. What was sequenced was PBMCs. J is TRBJ2-5 and V is TRBV2; 7 nucleotides match TRBD2. CDR3 sequence: CASSGLDPTQYF. CDR3 DNA: TGTGCCAGCAGCGGACTAGATCCCACCCAGTACTTC.